The T cell receptor (beta chain) described here comes from a study of blood T cell repertoires in COVID-19. Sequencing was performed with immunoSEQ multiplex PCR; in TCRdb, only in-frame clones are kept and a portion is missing. Of fewer than 40,000 clones in the sample, 89% are singletons; the top ten hold roughly 6.2%. Per germline, CDR1 LGHNT and CDR2 FRNRAP. The CDR3 sequence is 15 residues long. V shed 6 bases and J 5 bases; nucleotides not matched to a gene: 7. The origin of this receptor is a human donor in a cohort sampled during active COVID-19. The rearrangement uses TRBV12-5 and TRBJ1-5; TRBD1 agrees at 10 bases. The sequencing input was peripheral blood. The CDR3 nucleotides are TGTGCTAGTGGACCCACCGGGACAGGGGATCAGCCCCAGCATTTT. As protein: CASGPTGTGDQPQHF.